This record concerns one T cell receptor beta chain sequence. TCRdb analysed the 5' RACE reads with MiXCR anew, one entry per CDR3 protein. The sample contains 350,000 or so distinct CDR3 sequences, 12% of which appear only once. The sample comes from a study of identical twins. The CDR3 sequence is 15 residues long. Looked up from germline, CDR1 is SGHAT and CDR2 is FQNNGV. V lost 6 bases, J lost 1 base, and 1 base stayed unmatched. The same sample was also studied in work on yellow fever vaccine responses in identical twins.

The rearrangement uses TRBV11-2 and TRBJ2-3; 13 bases are a match to TRBD2. The clonotype was recovered from a woman under 30 in good health. Sequenced: CD8+ T cells sorted from blood. The CDR3 nucleotides read TGTGCCAGCAGACTAGCGGGGGGGGGCACAGATACGCAGTATTTT. It specifies CASRLAGGGTDTQYF.